These 29 T cell receptor beta chains originate from one sample sequenced in a study of CD8 T cells in ankylosing spondylitis. MiXCR, applied by TCRdb to the 5' RACE reads, yields one record per CDR3 protein. The sample includes around 180,000 distinct CDR3 sequences, 13% seen only once; the top ten take 11%. The sequenced sample consisted of blood, either unsorted or a sorted T cell fraction (not recorded which). The receptors derive from a female donor with ankylosing spondylitis or in good health (not recorded which).

This clonotype has a handful of counts. This rearrangement joins TRBV6-6 to TRBJ2-7, with 10 bases that match TRBD2. After removal of 10 bases from V and 4 bases from J, the junction contained 7 bases not matched to a gene. The CDR3 is 13 amino acids. Germline V gene data show CDR1 as MNHNY and CDR2 as SVGAGI (reference sequence). DNA for the CDR3: TGTGCCACCTCGGGACTAGCGAGGTACGAGCAGTACTTC. It translates to CATSGLARYEQYF.

This clonotype was found a few times. V is TRBV29-1 and J is TRBJ1-2, with 7 bases aligning to TRBD1. The CDR3 runs 12 residues. Trimming cost V 3 bases and J 10 bases; bases outside gene matches: 8. Germline assignment: CDR1 SQVTM and CDR2 ANQGSEA. CDR3 sequence (DNA): TGCAGCGTTGATCGCGACAGGGTGACCTACACCTTC. Encoded protein: CSVDRDRVTYTF.

This clonotype was seen repeatedly, ten times or more. The V and J genes are TRBV5-1 and TRBJ2-7; D might be TRBD1 (6 bases). V was cut by 0 bases and J by 0 bases, with 19 bases left in between. This CDR3 has 18 residues. In germline, CDR1 is SGHRS, CDR2 YFSETQ. The CDR3 loop reads CASSLAHFRTGTSYEQYF. CDR3 bases: TGCGCCAGCAGCTTGGCCCATTTCCGAACAGGGACCTCCTACGAGCAGTACTTC.

This chain joins TRBV20-1 and TRBJ2-1; 8 bases line up with TRBD2. Germline CDR1 reads DFQATT; CDR2 reads SNEGSKA (reference sequence). Losses at the gene ends were 3 bases for V and 6 bases for J; bases not matched to a gene: 7. The CDR3 has 14 amino acids. In DNA form, the CDR3 reads TGCAGTGCTAGTCGGAGCGGGAGTCCCAATGAGCAGTTCTTC. The encoded protein is CSASRSGSPNEQFF.

This clonotype was seen many times. The chain recombines TRBV4-1 with TRBJ2-1; 7 bases agree with TRBD1. Per germline, CDR1 MGHRA and CDR2 YSYEKL. Unmatched junction bases numbered 6, after V lost 0 bases and J lost 4 bases. The CDR3 consists of 16 residues. This CDR3 is CASSQDWGTEYNEQFF. Written as DNA, the CDR3 is TGCGCCAGCAGCCAAGATTGGGGGACAGAGTACAATGAGCAGTTCTTC.

This clonotype was seen a few times. V gene TRBV3-1 combines with J gene TRBJ1-6; D is perhaps TRBD1 (5 bases). V was clipped by 8 bases and J by 3 bases, with 11 bases between them. CDR1 LGHDT and CDR2 YNNKEL come from the germline V gene (reference sequence). The CDR3 is 14 amino acids. The CDR3 spells CASSGRGYNSPLHF. CDR3 DNA: TGTGCCAGCTCCGGGAGGGGCTATAATTCACCCCTCCACTTT.

This clonotype was seen ten or more times. This chain joins TRBV20-1 and TRBJ2-5, with TRBD2 matching 10 bases. CDR3 length: 13 residues. Germline CDR1 reads DFQATT; CDR2 reads SNEGSKA (reference sequence). V lost 5 bases to trimming and J lost 3 bases; unmatched junction nucleotides: 3. The CDR3: CSAAGTSEETQYF. The CDR3 bases are TGCAGTGCTGCCGGGACTAGCGAAGAGACCCAGTACTTC.

This clonotype was recorded many times. This chain links TRBV5-1 with TRBJ1-6; TRBD1 matches 9 bases. J gave up 8 bases and V 3 bases, and 3 bases lay outside the gene matches. The germline V gene has CDR1 SGHRS and CDR2 YFSETQ. The CDR3 runs 14 residues. Here the CDR3 reads CASSYRDRDSPLHF. The CDR3 DNA is TGCGCCAGCAGCTACCGGGACAGGGATTCACCCCTCCACTTT.

In its sample, this clonotype was seen many times. This chain connects TRBV7-2 to TRBJ2-1; D not certain. The CDR3 is made up of 12 amino acids. V lost 3 bases to trimming and J lost 9 bases, with 9 bases between them. Germline V gene data show CDR1 as SGHTA and CDR2 as FQGNSA. In DNA form, the CDR3 reads TGTGCCAGCAGCTTGGGGTGGGGTGAGCAGTTCTTC. Protein product: CASSLGWGEQFF.

There are many counts of this clonotype. The chain uses TRBV7-8 and TRBJ1-5, with D possibly matching TRBD1 (5 bases). Germline loops: CDR1 SGHVS, CDR2 FQNEAQ. This CDR3 contains 16 residues. Trimming removed 0 bases at V and 0 bases at J, with 9 bases between. CDR3 DNA: TGTGCCAGCAGCTTAGCGAGGACAAGTAGCAATCAGCCCCAGCATTTT. It encodes CASSLARTSSNQPQHF.

The chain joins TRBV6-2 or TRBV6-3 to TRBJ2-7, with TRBD2 identical over 11 bases. This CDR3 is 17 amino acids long. Germline V gene lookup returns CDR1 MNHEY and CDR2 SVGEGT. Losses at the gene ends were 6 bases for V and 4 bases for J; bases not matched to a gene: 14. Here the CDR3 DNA reads TGTGCCAGCAGCATACCCCACTATAGCGGGAGGGGATACGAGCAGTACTTC. This translates into CASSIPHYSGRGYEQYF.

The sample holds many counts of this clonotype. The V call is TRBV5-1, the J call TRBJ1-2; 7 bases are a match to TRBD1. Germline V gene lookup returns CDR1 SGHRS and CDR2 YFSETQ. V shed 7 bases, J shed 5 bases, and the junction held 8 bases outside the gene matches. The CDR3 runs 13 residues. CDR3 sequence (DNA): TGCGCCAGCCGACGGGACAGTTCATATGGCTACACCTTC. Translating gives CASRRDSSYGYTF.

The genes are TRBV29-1 and TRBJ1-1; the D gene is possibly TRBD1 (6 bases). Trimming left V 6 bases short and J 3 bases short, with 17 bases between. The V gene's germline CDR1 is SQVTM and CDR2 ANQGSEA. CDR3 length: 14 amino acids. The CDR3 DNA reads TGCAGCGTCAACGCGGGGGCAGGTTACACTGAAGCTTTCTTT. Encoded protein: CSVNAGAGYTEAFF.

About this clonotype itself: This may stem from a read error, because a much larger clone lies one nucleotide away. This sequence joins TRBV12-3 or TRBV12-4 and TRBJ1-1; no clear D gene. The CDR3 length is 14 residues. V lost 4 bases, J lost 7 bases, and 16 bases lay in between. The CDR3 protein is CASSSSVGSGEAFF. The CDR3 DNA follows: TGTGCCAGCAGTTCCTCGGTAGGATCAGGTGAAGCTTTCTTT.

V is TRBV11-2 and J is TRBJ2-2, with unresolved D. Germline values: CDR1 SGHAT, CDR2 FQNNGV. The CDR3 spans 14 residues. V was pared by 3 bases and J by 7 bases, with 12 bases between. The CDR3 reads CASSLPVSGGELFF. The CDR3 nucleotides read TGTGCCAGCAGCTTGCCCGTCAGTGGCGGGGAGCTGTTTTTT.

This clonotype occurred once. A much larger clone differs by one base, so this may be a read error. The CDR3 bases are TGTGCCAGCTCGCCGACCTGGACTAGCGGAGTCACCGGGGAGCCGTTTTTT. Amino acid sequence: CASSPTWTSGVTGEPFF. This sequence joins TRBV13 and TRBJ2-2; 10 bases fit TRBD2. CDR3 length: 17 amino acids. Germline V lookup: CDR1 PRHDT, CDR2 FYEKMQ (reference sequence).

In this sample, this clonotype turned up a few times. The V and J genes are TRBV20-1 and TRBJ2-7; D not certain. The CDR3 loop spans 12 amino acids. CDR1 is DFQATT, CDR2 SNEGSKA, per germline (reference sequence). The V gene lost 7 bases and the J gene lost 2 bases, with 12 bases spanning the gap. CDR3 DNA sequence: TGCAGTGTGAAGGCACGTACCTACGAGCAGTACTTC. Its protein product is CSVKARTYEQYF.

This clonotype was counted many times. The V gene is TRBV12-3 or TRBV12-4, the J gene TRBJ2-1; no clear D. The CDR3 has 12 residues. V was shortened by 4 bases and J by 7 bases, with 8 bases between the two germline ends. This chain's CDR3 is CASSSTTNEQFF. The CDR3 nucleotides read TGTGCCAGCAGTTCCACCACAAATGAGCAGTTCTTC.

This clonotype was counted a few times. The CDR3 here is CASRFSVETSYEQYF. CDR3 DNA: TGTGCCAGTAGATTTTCGGTTGAAACCTCCTACGAGCAGTACTTC. V usage is TRBV19 and J usage is TRBJ2-7; D gene unclear. The germline CDR1 and CDR2 sequences are LNHDA and SQIVND (reference sequence). This CDR3 comprises 15 residues. V was trimmed by 6 bases and J by 0 bases, leaving 15 bases between them. The variable domain in full, completed from reference TRBV19 and TRBJ2-7, reads DGGITQSPKYLFRKEGQNVTLSCEQNLNHDAMYWYRQDPGQGLRLIYYSQIVNDFQKGDIAEGYSVSREKKESFPLTVTSAQKNPTAFYLCASRFSVETSYEQYFGPGTRLTVT.

This clonotype was recorded many times. V gene TRBV20-1 combines with J gene TRBJ2-5; D gene ambiguous. The CDR3 runs to 12 residues. V gave up 7 bases and J gave up 2 bases, with 11 bases separating them. Per germline, CDR1 DFQATT and CDR2 SNEGSKA (reference sequence). CDR3 sequence reads: CSGSGLQETQYF. In DNA, the CDR3 is TGCAGTGGGTCCGGGCTACAAGAGACCCAGTACTTC.

This clonotype was seen ten or more times. V and J are TRBV12-3 or TRBV12-4 and TRBJ1-2; D gene uncertain. The V gene lost 6 bases and the J gene lost 4 bases, with 15 bases spanning the gap. CDR3 length: 14 residues. As DNA, the CDR3 is TGTGCCAGCAGAGAAACGAGCGAAAGCTATGGCTACACCTTC. This gives the protein CASRETSESYGYTF.

A few counts support this clonotype. The J gene is TRBJ2-2, the V gene TRBV6-1, with 10 bases matching TRBD2. V lost 4 bases to trimming and J lost 0 bases; unmatched junction nucleotides: 2. The CDR3 has 16 amino acids. CDR1 is MNHNS and CDR2 is SASEGT in the germline V gene. CDR3 in DNA: TGTGCCAGCAGTGGGACTAGCGGCGCGAACACCGGGGAGCTGTTTTTT. Protein sequence: CASSGTSGANTGELFF.

This clonotype was seen more than once but under ten times. The CDR3 loop reads CASRPPGTGGDSPLHF. The CDR3 coding sequence is TGTGCCAGCAGACCGCCCGGGACAGGAGGGGATTCACCCCTCCACTTT. V gene TRBV6-1 combines with J gene TRBJ1-6, with 8 bases fitting TRBD1. CDR1 is MNHNS, CDR2 SASEGT, per germline. The CDR3 sequence is 16 residues long. J lost 8 bases, V lost 6 bases, and 12 bases had no gene match.

Points on this clonotype: A read error is possible here, since a much larger clone lies one base away. The CDR3: CANSTSTGELFF. CDR3 DNA: TGTGCCAACAGCACCTCCACCGGGGAGCTGTTTTTT. The chain carries TRBV7-3 and TRBJ2-2; D remains unclear. CDR3 size: 12 residues. In germline, CDR1 is SGHTA, CDR2 FQGTGA.

This clonotype has a count of ten or more. This chain uses TRBV29-1 with TRBJ2-1; no clear D gene. This CDR3 spans 14 amino acids. Germline lookup yields CDR1 SQVTM and CDR2 ANQGSEA. The V and J ends lost 3 bases and 4 bases respectively, with 13 bases between them. For the CDR3, the DNA is TGCAGCGTTGATCTTGCGGCCTTTTACAATGAGCAGTTCTTC. This codes for CSVDLAAFYNEQFF.

The V and J genes are TRBV6-1 and TRBJ2-3, with D uncertain. The CDR3 totals 14 residues. Germline values: CDR1 MNHNS, CDR2 SASEGT. V shed 6 bases and J shed 3 bases, with 13 bases lying between them. CDR3 sequence (DNA): TGTGCCAGCAGGGACGGGCTAGGAACAGATACGCAGTATTTT. It translates to CASRDGLGTDTQYF.

This clonotype occurred many times. V gene TRBV7-2 combines with J gene TRBJ2-6; the D is unclear. Germline V gene data show CDR1 as SGHTA and CDR2 as FQGNSA. The CDR3 runs 15 residues. V was clipped by 3 bases and J by 1 base, with 7 bases between them. The CDR3 DNA is TGTGCCAGCAGCTTCTACCTGTCTGGGGCCAACGTCCTGACTTTC. Protein: CASSFYLSGANVLTF.

This clonotype has just a few counts. This chain joins TRBV5-1 and TRBJ1-3, with D unclear. V dropped 1 base and J dropped 0 bases, with 14 bases sitting between them. The CDR3 length is 17 residues. Germline V gene data show CDR1 as SGHRS and CDR2 as YFSETQ. CDR3 nucleotides: TGCGCCAGCAGCTTGAACGCAGGCCGTTCCTCTGGAAACACCATATATTTT. Translation: CASSLNAGRSSGNTIYF.

The chain recombines TRBV7-2 with TRBJ2-3; the D is unclear. The CDR3 covers 16 residues. Germline CDR1 SGHTA, CDR2 FQGNSA. Trimming took 1 base from V and 3 from J, leaving 14 bases between them. This CDR3 is CASSLDAIGSTDTQYF. CDR3 nucleotide sequence: TGTGCCAGCAGCTTAGACGCCATAGGGTCGACAGATACGCAGTATTTT.